This record looks at one TCR beta chain sequence and its context. Its antigen remains unidentified. No clone much larger than this one lies a single base away; base qualities are absent. Inclusive of the bounding cysteine and phenylalanine, the CDR3 is 19 residues long. Just the 57-base CDR3 DNA is kept, in frame starting at base 1. From a lookup of the germline V gene, CDR1 and CDR2 are SGDLS and YYNGEE. Germline trimming: 3 bases from V, 0 bases from J; junction bases outside gene matches: 7. The data derive from a study of cytomegalovirus exposure and HLA in healthy donors (dated by TCRdb to 2015 to 2018). The study in broad terms: An earlier analysis of some 600 of the donors reported 276 Gb of sequence data and some 110 million unique TCR beta sequences obtained from approximately 180 million T cells. An early release that covered about 600 HLA-typed donors contained 300 to 350 gigabases of sequencing data and 70 million to 100 million unique TCR sequences. Of the approximately 400 genotyped donors, less than 90% were placed in the genetic ancestry cluster associated with self-reported Caucasian donors. The study aimed to test whether signatures of past pathogen exposure could be identified by cataloging public T cell receptors. The study used immunosequencing to profile the T cell repertoires of several hundred subjects and linked those repertoires to cytomegalovirus serostatus. Besides the first cohort of approximately 670 subjects, a separate validation cohort made up of 120 different subjects was used. The study combined high-throughput TCR immunosequencing, statistical association of individual TCRs with disease status, and machine learning to predict cytomegalovirus infection status. In a later analysis, previously published TCR beta repertoires from hundreds of donors were re-analyzed and high-resolution HLA genotyping was added so that TCR occurrence patterns could be studied. Rather than drawing on any new phenotypic data, the later analysis identified candidate immune exposures from TCR beta sequences and the way those sequences occurred across donors. To decide whether each TCR beta V gene segment behaved as functional or pseudogenic, an earlier analysis of some 600 of the donors relied on high-throughput TCR beta sequencing. Donor age, sex, ethnicity and CMV serostatus were collected together with the repertoire data. Genome-wide SNP genotypes for about 65% of the roughly 670 donors were used in a later genetic analysis, which treated that subset as a discovery cohort. All discovery cohort repertoires had been generated on a single sequencing platform. Class I and class II HLA loci were covered by the typing at four-digit resolution. Typing coverage varied by locus: roughly 620-630 donors for A, B, C, DRB1 and DQB1; some 520 for DQA1; over 600 for DPA1; some 470 for DPB1. Roughly 5 DR-DQ haplotypes were handled as single units for association and clustering, since linkage in the cohort was strong. On average, about 240,000 unique TCR beta nucleotide sequences were sequenced per donor among 350 to 400 genotyped donors of the cohort, with around 19% of those sequences being non-productive.

The cohort was made up of approximately 670 healthy bone marrow donors. At the time of sampling, all cohort members were nominally healthy, though unrecorded immune exposures were likely present. The donor tested CMV seropositive, placing the donor among the 310 or so seropositive members of the cohort. Each donor provided a peripheral blood sample, and peripheral blood mononuclear cells were used for TCR beta sequencing. The Qiagen DNeasy Blood Extraction Kit was used to extract genomic DNA from the blood cell samples. The library was generated by the immunoSEQ multiplex PCR assay. A mixture of 60 forward primers for TCR Vbeta segments and 13 reverse primers for TCR Jbeta segments was used in the multiplex PCR. The CDR3 region of rearranged TCR beta genes was amplified from genomic DNA with a multiplex PCR assay. The amplified TCR beta libraries were sequenced on the Illumina HiSeq System as 87-base-pair reads. The published analysis was carried out like this. Across the 500 to 700 repertoires, a later analysis counted 80 million or so unique TCR beta chains, some 11 million of which were shared by at least two donors. A nearest-neighbor algorithm error-corrected the raw reads and collapsed the reads into unique sequences, merging closely related sequences to remove PCR and sequencing errors. V, D and J gene segments were assigned by aligning CDR3 sequences to IMGT reference sequences. For a sequence to be retained, a match of at least six nucleotides to both a V gene segment and a J gene segment was required. Rearrangements were called productive when the CDR3 lacked stop codons and stayed in frame with V and J; all others were non-productive. CDR3 was defined by IMGT convention, running from the second conserved V-encoded cysteine to the conserved J-encoded phenylalanine. Sequences without an unambiguous match to a single V gene segment were excluded from the earlier analysis of approximately 600 of the donors. An earlier analysis of fewer than 750 of the donors classified V segments as functional when productive rearrangements were above 56.7% and as segregating when the standard deviation between donors was above 5%. To diagnose cytomegalovirus status from the catalog of TCR beta chain sequences, a statistical classification framework was built. A later analysis assigned V and J genes by comparing TCR nucleotide sequences with IMGT/GENE-DB human TR gene sequences. Using the TCRdist pipeline, a later analysis assigned CDR3 sequences along with most-parsimonious VDJ recombination scenarios. A later analysis defined each TCR beta chain by its CDR3 amino acid sequence plus V-gene family, and excluded reads lacking a unique V-gene family. To address suspected cross-contamination and a sequencing artifact, a later analysis removed roughly 580 highly shared, low-generation-probability nucleotide sequences. A later analysis calculated a clonal expansion index for each public chain from normalized within-repertoire ranks of inferred template counts. A later analysis computed generation probabilities with a VDJ recombination model fitted to out-of-frame rearrangements, and checked the results against IGoR. In a later analysis, hypergeometric tests were used to score TCR-TCR, TCR-HLA and TCR-CMV co-occurrence, with a repertoire-size bias correction applied to TCR pairs. A later analysis estimated false discovery rates by permuting HLA or CMV assignments 20 times. In a later analysis, co-occurring TCRs were grouped using DBSCAN, with TCRdist sequence similarity added in when clustering inside HLA-allele-positive subsets. Repertoires with fewer than 30,000 or more than 120,000 public chains, plus five repertoires with anomalous nucleotide sharing, were excluded from co-occurrence clustering. TCRdb limited this immuneACCESS table to in-frame rearrangements with V and J called. A share of clones is missing; checked studies link under half to unresolved V genes, and the rest is unexplained. The V and J calls and clone size are taken from that table; D and trimming were inferred from the DNA. This sample has 130,000 to 150,000 clones in its table, and about 80% of those were observed once. The ten largest clones add up to roughly 9.7% of the sample.

The paper's findings and limits, for the study overall: A cluster of highly shared sequence variants was judged likely to represent a technical artifact of the sequencing pipeline. For the cohort, immune exposure information was limited to CMV serostatus. According to the authors, the approach could potentially be generalized to other disease states and immunological phenotypes. Because HLA typing was unavailable for some donors at each locus, only the typed subset was used in association tests. Strong co-occurrence of HLA alleles, especially DR and DQ, made assigning TCR associations to individual alleles difficult. In a later analysis, HLA-associated TCR beta chains were found to be more clonally expanded and to have lower generation probabilities than equally common non-associated chains. Because the 87-base-pair reads could not distinguish some IMGT-functional V segments, including TRBV6-2 and TRBV6-3, those segments were excluded. According to a later analysis, parvovirus B19, influenza, CMV and Epstein-Barr virus appeared linked to several top co-occurrence clusters. At a false discovery rate of 0.05, a later analysis linked under 20,000 TCR beta sequences to specific HLA alleles. A further reported finding was that TCR beta sequences accurately predicted the HLA-A and HLA-B alleles for most subjects in the first cohort. The presence/absence analyses assumed that sequencing depth was roughly uniform across donors, and that assumption may not be true. Correlated functional status among segregating V segments might be attributable to linkage disequilibrium, but an unknown experimental factor could not be ruled out. In the study, around 150 TCR beta chains were listed as associated with cytomegalovirus. In a later analysis, most CMV-associated TCR beta chains were found to appear HLA-restricted, with HLA associations seemingly driven largely by CMV exposure. Across donors, most TCR sequences were observed very rarely, whereas some public TCRs were present in many individuals. V-gene and J-gene trimming of TCR beta chains was associated with a missense DCLRE1C variant in a later genetic analysis, and the association was replicated in an independent cohort. Roughly 15 rarely observed V segments, including chromosome 9 orphons, were excluded from the earlier analysis of approximately 600 of the donors because counts were too low. Compared with the roughly 700-donor mean, donors in an Asian-associated ancestry cluster had fewer N-insertions in productive TCRs, according to a later genetic analysis. The classifier was reported to diagnose cytomegalovirus status with high specificity and sensitivity in both the original and validation cohorts. In vitro tests confirmed that a few of the cytomegalovirus-associated TCR beta chains recognize cytomegalovirus antigens. A later analysis found that TCR association rates varied across HLA loci, with DRB1 alleles showing the most associated TCRs and HLA-C alleles the fewest. In this cohort, only TCR beta chains were sequenced, and detectable features were limited by the absence of alpha or paired-chain data. In an earlier analysis of some 640 of the donors, most TCR beta V segments were observed in productive rearrangements about 87% or about 30% of the time, broadly matching IMGT annotations.

The chain joins TRBV9 to TRBJ2-6; a stretch of 12 junction bases matches TRBD2. Sample: PBMCs. This receptor was taken from a woman aged 55-69 years in good health and CMV-seropositive. The CDR3 reads as follows: CASSARLAGGHSGANVLTF. DNA sequence: TGTGCCAGCAGCGCCCGCCTAGCGGGAGGGCACTCTGGGGCCAACGTCCTGACTTTC.